This TCR beta chain originates from a study of T cell changes during pregnancy in multiple sclerosis (dated by TCRdb to between 2017 and 2020). For the study in its entirety: The study looked at changes in the T cell repertoire across pregnancy in women with multiple sclerosis.

Library method: the immunoSEQ multiplex PCR assay. Imported from immuneACCESS, the table was reduced by TCRdb to in-frame sequences with V and J called. These copies leave out some clones; in studies compared against another copy, an unresolved V gene accounts for under half, and the cause of the remainder is not known. This sample holds 15,000 to 20,000 clones; over 65% were observed only once. Around 9.9% of the sample comes from the top ten. This clone came up a few times. Its cognate antigen has yet to be identified. It has no much larger one-base neighbor in the sample; base qualities were not kept. The CDR3 holds 13 amino acids from the cysteine to the phenylalanine. Of the read, only the CDR3 DNA is kept; its 39 bases are in frame from base 1. The germline V gene yields SNHLY for CDR1 and FYNNEI for CDR2. V is pared back by 6 bases and J by 3 bases, with 11 bases lying between the germline termini.

Rearrangement joined TRBV2 to TRBJ1-1; matching of 6 bases hints at TRBD1 as the D gene. The TCR was taken from a female donor with multiple sclerosis, enrolled in a pregnancy study. The sample in question was CD8+ T cells from peripheral blood mononuclear cells, obtained after pregnancy. Read as DNA, the sequence is TGTGCCAGCAGGATAGGGGGGGACACTGAAGCTTTCTTT. It translates to CASRIGGDTEAFF.